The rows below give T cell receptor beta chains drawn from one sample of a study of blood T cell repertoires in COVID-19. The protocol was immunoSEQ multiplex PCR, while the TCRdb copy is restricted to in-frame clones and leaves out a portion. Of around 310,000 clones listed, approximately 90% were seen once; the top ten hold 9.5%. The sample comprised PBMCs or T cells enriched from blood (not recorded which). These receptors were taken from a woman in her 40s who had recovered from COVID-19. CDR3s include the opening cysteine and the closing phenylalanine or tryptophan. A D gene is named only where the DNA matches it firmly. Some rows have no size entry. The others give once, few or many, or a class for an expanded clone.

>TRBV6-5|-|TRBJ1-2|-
CASSYKHSYGYTF
TGTGCCAGCAGTTATAAACATTCCTATGGCTACACCTTC
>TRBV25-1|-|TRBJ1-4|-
CASSVGGTGVGFGEKLFF
TGTGCCAGCAGTGTGGGAGGGACCGGGGTTGGGTTTGGAGAAAAACTGTTTTTT
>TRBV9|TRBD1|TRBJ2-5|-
CASSVEAGGETQYF
TGTGCCAGCAGCGTAGAGGCAGGGGGCGAGACCCAGTACTTC
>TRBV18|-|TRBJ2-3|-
CASSQTGEGDTQYF
TGTGCCAGCTCACAGACAGGGGAGGGAGATACGCAGTATTTT
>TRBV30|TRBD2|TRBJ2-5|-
CAWSEGTSGGEGETQYF
TGTGCCTGGAGTGAAGGGACTAGCGGGGGGGAAGGCGAGACCCAGTACTTC
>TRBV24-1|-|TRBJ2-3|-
CATSDLGDTQYF
TGTGCCACCAGTGATTTGGGCGATACGCAGTATTTT
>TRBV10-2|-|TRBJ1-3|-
CASKVVRAGNTIYF
TGCGCCAGCAAAGTGGTCAGGGCTGGAAACACCATATATTTT
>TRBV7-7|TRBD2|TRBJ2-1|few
CASSLEGGLAGDEQFF
TGTGCTAGCAGCTTAGAAGGCGGACTAGCGGGAGACGAGCAGTTCTTC
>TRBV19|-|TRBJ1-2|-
CASSSGGGYGYTF
TGTGCCAGTAGTTCGGGGGGCGGCTATGGCTACACCTTC
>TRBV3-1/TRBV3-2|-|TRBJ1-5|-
CASSQDPGVEGNQPQHF
TGTGCCAGCAGCCAAGATCCAGGGGTTGAGGGCAATCAGCCCCAGCATTTT
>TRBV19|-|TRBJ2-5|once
CASSAGSQETQYF
TGTGCCAGTAGCGCGGGGTCGCAAGAGACCCAGTACTTC
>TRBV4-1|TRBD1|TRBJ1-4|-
CASSQDNNRGDEKLFF
TGCGCCAGCAGCCAAGATAACAACAGGGGGGATGAAAAACTGTTTTTT
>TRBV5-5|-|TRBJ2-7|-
CASSPRTMSSYEQYF
TGTGCCAGCAGCCCCCGGACAATGAGCTCCTACGAGCAGTACTTC
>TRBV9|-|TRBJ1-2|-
CASSVETDYGYTF
TGTGCCAGCAGCGTGGAGACAGACTATGGCTACACCTTC
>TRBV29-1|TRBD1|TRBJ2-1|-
CSVPGTGTYNEQFF
TGCAGCGTGCCCGGGACAGGGACCTACAATGAGCAGTTCTTC
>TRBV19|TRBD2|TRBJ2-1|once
CASSISGRAYNEQFF
TGTGCCAGTAGTATTAGCGGGAGGGCTTACAATGAGCAGTTCTTC
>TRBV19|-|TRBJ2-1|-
CASSIARGAAGNEQFF
TGTGCCAGTAGTATAGCCCGGGGGGCAGCGGGCAATGAGCAGTTCTTC
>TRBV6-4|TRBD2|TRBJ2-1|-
CASSAGLAGFEQFF
TGTGCCAGCAGTGCAGGACTAGCGGGTTTTGAGCAGTTCTTC
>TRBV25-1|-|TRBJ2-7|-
CASSGGRMLSYEQYF
TGTGCCAGCAGTGGGGGGAGGATGCTAAGCTACGAGCAGTACTTC
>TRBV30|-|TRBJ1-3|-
CACSLQEAGNTIYF
TGTGCCTGCTCCCTCCAGGAAGCTGGAAACACCATATATTTT
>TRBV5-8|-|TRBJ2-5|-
CASSLAVRAAGGGTQYF
TGTGCCAGCAGCTTGGCCGTTCGGGCTGCAGGCGGAGGGACCCAGTACTTC
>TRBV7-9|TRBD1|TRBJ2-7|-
CASSPRGQAFWEQYF
TGTGCCAGCAGCCCGCGGGGACAGGCCTTCTGGGAGCAGTACTTC
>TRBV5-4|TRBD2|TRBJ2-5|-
CASSLEREWEETQYF
TGTGCCAGCAGCTTGGAGCGGGAGTGGGAAGAGACCCAGTACTTC
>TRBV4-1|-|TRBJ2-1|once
CASSQGAGWRNEQFF
TGCGCCAGCAGCCAAGGTGCGGGATGGAGGAATGAGCAGTTCTTC
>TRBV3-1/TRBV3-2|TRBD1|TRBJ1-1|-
CASSHQWTGGDTEAFF
TGTGCCAGCAGCCATCAATGGACAGGAGGGGACACTGAAGCTTTCTTT
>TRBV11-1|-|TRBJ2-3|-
CASSLGTAPDTQYF
TGTGCCAGCAGCTTAGGGACAGCCCCAGATACGCAGTATTTT
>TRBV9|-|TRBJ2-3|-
CASSGGGGGADTQYF
TGTGCCAGCAGCGGCGGCGGGGGCGGGGCAGATACGCAGTATTTT
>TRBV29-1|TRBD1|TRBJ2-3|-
CSVEGTGADTQYF
TGCAGCGTTGAGGGGACAGGGGCAGATACGCAGTATTTT
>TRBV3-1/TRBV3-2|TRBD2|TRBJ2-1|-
CASSQGTSGFYNEQFF
TGTGCCAGCAGCCAAGGGACTAGCGGTTTCTACAATGAGCAGTTCTTC
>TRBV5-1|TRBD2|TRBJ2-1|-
CASSLLAGGYNEQFF
TGCGCCAGCAGCTTGTTAGCGGGGGGGTACAATGAGCAGTTCTTC
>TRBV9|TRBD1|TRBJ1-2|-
CASSDPQTGGRYGYTF
TGTGCCAGCAGCGACCCACAAACAGGGGGGAGGTATGGCTACACCTTC
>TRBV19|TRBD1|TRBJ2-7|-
CASSHSGTDRQSSYEQYF
TGTGCCAGTAGCCACTCCGGGACAGACCGACAGAGCTCCTACGAGCAGTACTTC
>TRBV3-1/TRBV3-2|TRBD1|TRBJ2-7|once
CASSLGQGGGYEQYF
TGTGCCAGCAGCCTCGGACAGGGTGGGGGCTACGAGCAGTACTTC
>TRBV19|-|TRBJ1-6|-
CASSPGWIDNSPLHF
TGTGCCAGTAGTCCAGGGTGGATAGATAATTCACCCCTCCACTTT
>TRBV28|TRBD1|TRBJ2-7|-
CASSPGTGHSYEQYF
TGTGCCAGCAGTCCCGGGACAGGTCATTCCTACGAGCAGTACTTC